This T cell receptor (beta chain) was documented in a study of T cell clonality in common variable immunodeficiency. In its sample, this clone was seen many times. Sequencing ends 3 residues short of the CDR3 end; the germline J gene provides the rest. Repertoires were generated with immunoSEQ multiplex PCR, while TCRdb's copy carries only in-frame clones and drops some. The sample was found to contain 35,000 to 50,000 clones, and every one recurs. Trimming took 3 bases from V and 2 from J, leaving 11 bases between them. The CDR3 extends over 14 amino acids. Germline lookup yields CDR1 SGHAT and CDR2 FQNNGV.

The TCR comes from a person aged 18 to 70 in good health. The specimen sequenced was peripheral blood mononuclear cells. The chain carries TRBV11-2 and TRBJ2-7, with a possible D match to TRBD1 (6 bases). The CDR3 here is CASSFRGHTYEQYF. The part of the CDR3 DNA that was read is TGTGCCAGCAGCTTCAGGGGCCATACCTACGAG.